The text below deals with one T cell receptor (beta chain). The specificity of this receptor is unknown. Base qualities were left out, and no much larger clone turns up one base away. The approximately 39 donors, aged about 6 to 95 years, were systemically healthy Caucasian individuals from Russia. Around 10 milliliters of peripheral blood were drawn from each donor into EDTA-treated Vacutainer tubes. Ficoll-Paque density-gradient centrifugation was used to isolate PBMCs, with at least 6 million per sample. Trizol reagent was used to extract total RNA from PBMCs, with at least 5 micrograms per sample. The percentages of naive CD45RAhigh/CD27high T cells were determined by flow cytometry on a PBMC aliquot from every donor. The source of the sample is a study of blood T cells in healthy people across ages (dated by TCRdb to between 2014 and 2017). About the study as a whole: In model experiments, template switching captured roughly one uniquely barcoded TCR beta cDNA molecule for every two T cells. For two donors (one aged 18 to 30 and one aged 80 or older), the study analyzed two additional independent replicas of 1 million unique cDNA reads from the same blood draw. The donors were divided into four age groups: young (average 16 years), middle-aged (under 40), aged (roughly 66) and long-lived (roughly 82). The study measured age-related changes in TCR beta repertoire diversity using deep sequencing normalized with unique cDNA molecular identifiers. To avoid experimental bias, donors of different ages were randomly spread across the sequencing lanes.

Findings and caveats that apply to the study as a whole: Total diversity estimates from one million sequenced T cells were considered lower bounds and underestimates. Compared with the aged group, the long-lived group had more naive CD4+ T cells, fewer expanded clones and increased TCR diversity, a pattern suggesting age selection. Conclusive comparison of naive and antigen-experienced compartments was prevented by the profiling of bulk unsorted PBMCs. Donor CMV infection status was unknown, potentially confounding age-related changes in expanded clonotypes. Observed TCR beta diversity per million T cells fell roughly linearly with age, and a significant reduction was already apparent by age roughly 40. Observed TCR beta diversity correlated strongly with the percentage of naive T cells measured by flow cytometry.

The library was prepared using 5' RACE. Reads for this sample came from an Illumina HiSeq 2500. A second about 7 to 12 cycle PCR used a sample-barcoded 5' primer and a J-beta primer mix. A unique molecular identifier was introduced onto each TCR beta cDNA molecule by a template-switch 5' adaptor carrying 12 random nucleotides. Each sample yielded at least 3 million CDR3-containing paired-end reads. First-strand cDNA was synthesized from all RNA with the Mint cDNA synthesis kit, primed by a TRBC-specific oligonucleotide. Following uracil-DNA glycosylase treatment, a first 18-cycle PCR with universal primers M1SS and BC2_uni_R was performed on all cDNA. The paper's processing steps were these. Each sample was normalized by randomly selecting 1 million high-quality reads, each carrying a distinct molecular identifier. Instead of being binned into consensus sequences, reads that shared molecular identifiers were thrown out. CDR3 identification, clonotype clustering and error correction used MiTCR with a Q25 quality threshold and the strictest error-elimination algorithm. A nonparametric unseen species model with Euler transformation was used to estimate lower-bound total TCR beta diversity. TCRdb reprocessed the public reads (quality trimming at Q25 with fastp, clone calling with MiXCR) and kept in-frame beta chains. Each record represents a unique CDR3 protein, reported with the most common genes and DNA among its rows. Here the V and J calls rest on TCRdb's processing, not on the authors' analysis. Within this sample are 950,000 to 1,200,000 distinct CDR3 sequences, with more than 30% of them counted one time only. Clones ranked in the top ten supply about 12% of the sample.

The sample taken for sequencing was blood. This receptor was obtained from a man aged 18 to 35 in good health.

DNA sequence: TGCGCCAGCAGCCAAGGTAACCAGGCGAATGAAAAACTGTTTTTT. Its coded protein is CASSQGNQANEKLFF. The rearranged chain carries TRBV4-3 and TRBJ1-4, with no D gene named confidently. The germline V gene specifies LGHNA as CDR1 and YSLEER as CDR2. The junction carries 11 bases between V and J, which are trimmed by 1 base and 5 bases respectively. The CDR3 starts with the cysteine, ends with the phenylalanine, and has 15 residues. Just CDR3 DNA is preserved here, 45 bases in frame from base 1.